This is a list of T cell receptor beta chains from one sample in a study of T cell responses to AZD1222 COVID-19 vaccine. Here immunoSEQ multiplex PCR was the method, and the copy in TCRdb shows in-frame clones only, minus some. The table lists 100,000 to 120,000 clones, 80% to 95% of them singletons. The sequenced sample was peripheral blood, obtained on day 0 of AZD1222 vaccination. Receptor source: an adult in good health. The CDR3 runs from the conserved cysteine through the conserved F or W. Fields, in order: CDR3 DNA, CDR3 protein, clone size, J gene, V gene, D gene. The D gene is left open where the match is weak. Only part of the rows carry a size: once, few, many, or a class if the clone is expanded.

CDR3nt: TGCGCCAGCAGCCTGGCTCGGGGTACTCACTACGAGCAGTACTTC; CDR3aa: CASSLARGTHYEQYF; abundance: -; j_gene: TRBJ2-7; v_gene: TRBV5-1; d_gene: -
CDR3nt: TGTGCCACCAGCAGAGATCTGGGGGGGTCCCTTTTCTCTGGAAACACCATATATTTT; CDR3aa: CATSRDLGGSLFSGNTIYF; abundance: -; j_gene: TRBJ1-3; v_gene: TRBV15; d_gene: -
CDR3nt: TGTGCCAGCAGCTTTACAGCGGGGCTATACAATGAGCAGTTCTTC; CDR3aa: CASSFTAGLYNEQFF; abundance: -; j_gene: TRBJ2-1; v_gene: TRBV11-2; d_gene: TRBD2
CDR3nt: TGTGCCAGCAGCCAGAGGTCGAACACTGAAGCTTTCTTT; CDR3aa: CASSQRSNTEAFF; abundance: -; j_gene: TRBJ1-1; v_gene: TRBV3-1/TRBV3-2; d_gene: -
CDR3nt: TGCGCCAGCAGCAAAGGGGGTAGCTCCTACAATGAGCAGTTCTTC; CDR3aa: CASSKGGSSYNEQFF; abundance: -; j_gene: TRBJ2-1; v_gene: TRBV5-1; d_gene: -
CDR3nt: TGTGCCAGCATCAGGGGGGACAGGTCGGGCTACACCTTC; CDR3aa: CASIRGDRSGYTF; abundance: -; j_gene: TRBJ1-2; v_gene: TRBV28; d_gene: TRBD1
CDR3nt: TGCGCCAGCGGGCGGGGGGGTCCAGATACGCAGTATTTT; CDR3aa: CASGRGGPDTQYF; abundance: -; j_gene: TRBJ2-3; v_gene: TRBV5-1; d_gene: TRBD2
CDR3nt: TGTGCTAGTGGTAACGGACTAGCGGACTACAATGAGCAGTTCTTC; CDR3aa: CASGNGLADYNEQFF; abundance: once; j_gene: TRBJ2-1; v_gene: TRBV12-5; d_gene: TRBD2
CDR3nt: TGCGCCAGCAGCGGGGGGCCGTCCTACAATGAGCAGTTCTTC; CDR3aa: CASSGGPSYNEQFF; abundance: -; j_gene: TRBJ2-1; v_gene: TRBV5-1; d_gene: -
CDR3nt: TGTGCCAGCAGCCATTTGGGACAGGGGGCGAATGAGCAGTTCTTC; CDR3aa: CASSHLGQGANEQFF; abundance: -; j_gene: TRBJ2-1; v_gene: TRBV3-1/TRBV3-2; d_gene: TRBD1
CDR3nt: TGTGCCTGGAGTGGGACCCGAGGCATGAATGAAAAACTGTTTTTT; CDR3aa: CAWSGTRGMNEKLFF; abundance: -; j_gene: TRBJ1-4; v_gene: TRBV30; d_gene: -
CDR3nt: TGCAGCGTTGAGGTGGGACTAGCAGTTGAGCAGTTCTTC; CDR3aa: CSVEVGLAVEQFF; abundance: -; j_gene: TRBJ2-1; v_gene: TRBV29-1; d_gene: TRBD2
CDR3nt: TGTGCCAGCAGTGAAGGAAAGACAAGTCAGCCCCAGCATTTT; CDR3aa: CASSEGKTSQPQHF; abundance: -; j_gene: TRBJ1-5; v_gene: TRBV6-1; d_gene: -
CDR3nt: TGTGCCAGCAGTTACTCGACTGAAAAACTGTTTTTT; CDR3aa: CASSYSTEKLFF; abundance: -; j_gene: TRBJ1-4; v_gene: TRBV6-5; d_gene: -
CDR3nt: TGTGCCAGCAGCTTAGTACAGCCCTACGAGCAGTACTTC; CDR3aa: CASSLVQPYEQYF; abundance: few; j_gene: TRBJ2-7; v_gene: TRBV7-2; d_gene: -
CDR3nt: TGTGCCAGCAGCTTACGCAGCGGGGGGGAGGAGACCCAGTACTTC; CDR3aa: CASSLRSGGEETQYF; abundance: -; j_gene: TRBJ2-5; v_gene: TRBV13; d_gene: TRBD2
CDR3nt: TGCAGCGTTACCGTCACCTACGAGCAGTACTTC; CDR3aa: CSVTVTYEQYF; abundance: -; j_gene: TRBJ2-7; v_gene: TRBV29-1; d_gene: -
CDR3nt: TGCGCCAGCAGCTCGACAGGGGGAACAACTAATGAAAAACTGTTTTTT; CDR3aa: CASSSTGGTTNEKLFF; abundance: -; j_gene: TRBJ1-4; v_gene: TRBV5-1; d_gene: TRBD1
CDR3nt: TGTGCCAGCAGTCAGGGGACAGGGGTTCAGCCCCAGCATTTT; CDR3aa: CASSQGTGVQPQHF; abundance: -; j_gene: TRBJ1-5; v_gene: TRBV6-5; d_gene: TRBD1
CDR3nt: TGTGCCATTACGCGGCCGCCGGGAGGCTACACCTTC; CDR3aa: CAITRPPGGYTF; abundance: -; j_gene: TRBJ1-2; v_gene: TRBV28; d_gene: -
CDR3nt: TGTGCCAGCAGTTTACTGACCAGGGACAGGGGCCTTGAGACCCAGTACTTC; CDR3aa: CASSLLTRDRGLETQYF; abundance: -; j_gene: TRBJ2-5; v_gene: TRBV28; d_gene: TRBD1
CDR3nt: TGTGCCAGCAGTTTGCGACAGGGGGGAGATGAAAAACTGTTTTTT; CDR3aa: CASSLRQGGDEKLFF; abundance: -; j_gene: TRBJ1-4; v_gene: TRBV28; d_gene: TRBD1
CDR3nt: TGCGCCAGCAGCAAGCTAGCGGGGGCAGGAACCTACGAGCAGTACTTC; CDR3aa: CASSKLAGAGTYEQYF; abundance: -; j_gene: TRBJ2-7; v_gene: TRBV5-1; d_gene: TRBD2
CDR3nt: TGTGCCAGCAGCGTAGCGGGGGCCTCCTACGAGCAGTACTTC; CDR3aa: CASSVAGASYEQYF; abundance: -; j_gene: TRBJ2-7; v_gene: TRBV9; d_gene: -
CDR3nt: TGTGCCAGCAGTTTAGCCAGGACAGGGGGTGGGGAGACCCAGTACTTC; CDR3aa: CASSLARTGGGETQYF; abundance: once; j_gene: TRBJ2-5; v_gene: TRBV28; d_gene: TRBD1
CDR3nt: TGTGCCAGCAGTCGACAGGACGACACTGAAGCTTTCTTT; CDR3aa: CASSRQDDTEAFF; abundance: -; j_gene: TRBJ1-1; v_gene: TRBV6-5; d_gene: -
CDR3nt: TGTGCCAGCAGTTACTCGGGACAGGCTTACTACGAGCAGTACTTC; CDR3aa: CASSYSGQAYYEQYF; abundance: -; j_gene: TRBJ2-7; v_gene: TRBV6-5; d_gene: TRBD1
CDR3nt: TGTGCCAGCAGTTCGCCAGTCTCCTACGAGCAGTACTTC; CDR3aa: CASSSPVSYEQYF; abundance: -; j_gene: TRBJ2-7; v_gene: TRBV28; d_gene: -
CDR3nt: TGTGCCAGCAGCTTTGGGTCCGGAGCCCCCTACGAGCAGTACTTC; CDR3aa: CASSFGSGAPYEQYF; abundance: -; j_gene: TRBJ2-7; v_gene: TRBV6-5; d_gene: -
CDR3nt: TGTGCCAGCAGCTTTGGACAGCGCTCTGGAAACACCATATATTTT; CDR3aa: CASSFGQRSGNTIYF; abundance: -; j_gene: TRBJ1-3; v_gene: TRBV2; d_gene: -
CDR3nt: TGTGCCAGCAGCTTGGGGGGGGAGAGCAATCAGCCCCAGCATTTT; CDR3aa: CASSLGGESNQPQHF; abundance: -; j_gene: TRBJ1-5; v_gene: TRBV5-6; d_gene: -
CDR3nt: TGTGCCAGTAGTACCGGACAGGGGGCGTCCGGGGAGCTGTTTTTT; CDR3aa: CASSTGQGASGELFF; abundance: -; j_gene: TRBJ2-2; v_gene: TRBV19; d_gene: TRBD1
CDR3nt: TGTGCCAGAGACCAGGCGGGGGGGCGAACAGATACGCAGTATTTT; CDR3aa: CARDQAGGRTDTQYF; abundance: -; j_gene: TRBJ2-3; v_gene: TRBV7-2; d_gene: TRBD2
CDR3nt: TGTGCCAGCGGGGGGACAGGGTCTTACGAGCAGTACTTC; CDR3aa: CASGGTGSYEQYF; abundance: -; j_gene: TRBJ2-7; v_gene: TRBV25-1; d_gene: TRBD1
CDR3nt: TGTGCCTACAGGACAGTCGACTATGGCTACACCTTC; CDR3aa: CAYRTVDYGYTF; abundance: once; j_gene: TRBJ1-2; v_gene: TRBV30; d_gene: -
CDR3nt: TGCGCCAGCAGTCACCCAGGCCAGGGGCCCTACGAGCAGTACTTC; CDR3aa: CASSHPGQGPYEQYF; abundance: few; j_gene: TRBJ2-7; v_gene: TRBV23-1; d_gene: -
CDR3nt: TGTGCCAGCAGCCAATATTCGGGCCCCACCGAGCAGTACTTC; CDR3aa: CASSQYSGPTEQYF; abundance: -; j_gene: TRBJ2-7; v_gene: TRBV3-1/TRBV3-2; d_gene: -
CDR3nt: TGTGCCAGAAGCAGTCCCCCGGACAGGGGAAACACTGAAGCTTTCTTT; CDR3aa: CARSSPPDRGNTEAFF; abundance: -; j_gene: TRBJ1-1; v_gene: TRBV5-3; d_gene: TRBD1
CDR3nt: TGTGCCATCAGTGATAGATCCTACGAGCAGTACTTC; CDR3aa: CAISDRSYEQYF; abundance: -; j_gene: TRBJ2-7; v_gene: TRBV10-3; d_gene: -
CDR3nt: TGTGCCATCAGTGGGCCCAGGGCACCTGGAAACACCATATATTTT; CDR3aa: CAISGPRAPGNTIYF; abundance: -; j_gene: TRBJ1-3; v_gene: TRBV10-3; d_gene: -
CDR3nt: TGCGCCAGCAGCCAGCTGGACAGGGCATCTTTCGGATCTGGGGCCAGCGTCCTGACTTTC; CDR3aa: CASSQLDRASFGSGASVLTF; abundance: -; j_gene: TRBJ2-6; v_gene: TRBV4-1; d_gene: TRBD1
CDR3nt: TGCGCCAGCAGGAACCCGGGACTACTTTACAATGAGCAGTTCTTC; CDR3aa: CASRNPGLLYNEQFF; abundance: -; j_gene: TRBJ2-1; v_gene: TRBV4-1; d_gene: TRBD2
CDR3nt: TGTGCCAGTAGTCTAAGCGGGGGGGCCTCTACGCAGTATTTT; CDR3aa: CASSLSGGASTQYF; abundance: -; j_gene: TRBJ2-3; v_gene: TRBV19; d_gene: TRBD2
CDR3nt: TGTGCCAGCAGCCAACTTACCGAAGCTTTCTTT; CDR3aa: CASSQLTEAFF; abundance: -; j_gene: TRBJ1-1; v_gene: TRBV3-1/TRBV3-2; d_gene: -
CDR3nt: TGTGCCAGCAGCTTATCTACCGGGACTGTTGCTTTCTTT; CDR3aa: CASSLSTGTVAFF; abundance: -; j_gene: TRBJ1-1; v_gene: TRBV7-2; d_gene: -
CDR3nt: TGTGCCAGCAGCTCGGTGGATAACTATGGCTACACCTTC; CDR3aa: CASSSVDNYGYTF; abundance: -; j_gene: TRBJ1-2; v_gene: TRBV6-6; d_gene: -
CDR3nt: TGTGCCAGTAGTATGGACAGTTCCACAGATACGCAGTATTTT; CDR3aa: CASSMDSSTDTQYF; abundance: -; j_gene: TRBJ2-3; v_gene: TRBV19; d_gene: -
CDR3nt: TGTGCCAGCAGCTCCCACAGGGTGAACACTGAAGCTTTCTTT; CDR3aa: CASSSHRVNTEAFF; abundance: -; j_gene: TRBJ1-1; v_gene: TRBV7-2; d_gene: -
CDR3nt: TGTGCCAGCAGCTTAGGCGGCGGGGGACTTGAGACCCAGTACTTC; CDR3aa: CASSLGGGGLETQYF; abundance: -; j_gene: TRBJ2-5; v_gene: TRBV7-2; d_gene: TRBD2
CDR3nt: TGTGCCAGCAGTCGACAGGCGGGGTACACAGATACGCAGTATTTT; CDR3aa: CASSRQAGYTDTQYF; abundance: -; j_gene: TRBJ2-3; v_gene: TRBV27; d_gene: -
CDR3nt: TGTGCCAGCGGAGGGCCCCACAGGCACAATGAGCAGTTCTTC; CDR3aa: CASGGPHRHNEQFF; abundance: -; j_gene: TRBJ2-1; v_gene: TRBV6-5; d_gene: -
CDR3nt: TGCGCCAGCAGCCCTGCGGCTCCGGGCACTGAAGCTTTCTTT; CDR3aa: CASSPAAPGTEAFF; abundance: -; j_gene: TRBJ1-1; v_gene: TRBV4-1; d_gene: -
CDR3nt: TGTGCCAGCAGCGTGGCCCCAAGTCAGCCCCAGCATTTT; CDR3aa: CASSVAPSQPQHF; abundance: -; j_gene: TRBJ1-5; v_gene: TRBV9; d_gene: -
CDR3nt: TGTGCCAGCATCGGACCTGTTCGGACTGAAGCTTTCTTT; CDR3aa: CASIGPVRTEAFF; abundance: -; j_gene: TRBJ1-1; v_gene: TRBV6-5; d_gene: -
CDR3nt: TGTGCCAGCAGTTACTCCTTAGACGCTCCCTCGGGGGGCTACACCTTC; CDR3aa: CASSYSLDAPSGGYTF; abundance: -; j_gene: TRBJ1-2; v_gene: TRBV6-6; d_gene: -
CDR3nt: TGCAGCGGTGCGGGGACAGTGAACACTGAAGCTTTCTTT; CDR3aa: CSGAGTVNTEAFF; abundance: once; j_gene: TRBJ1-1; v_gene: TRBV29-1; d_gene: TRBD1
CDR3nt: TGTGCCAGCAGCGTAGCCGGAAACACCATATATTTT; CDR3aa: CASSVAGNTIYF; abundance: -; j_gene: TRBJ1-3; v_gene: TRBV9; d_gene: -
CDR3nt: TGTGCCACCAGTGATTTGGGACAGGGCACAGATACGCAGTATTTT; CDR3aa: CATSDLGQGTDTQYF; abundance: -; j_gene: TRBJ2-3; v_gene: TRBV24-1; d_gene: TRBD1
CDR3nt: TGTGCCAGCAGCCAAGTAGGGGGAAGAAGAGAGACCCAGTACTTC; CDR3aa: CASSQVGGRRETQYF; abundance: -; j_gene: TRBJ2-5; v_gene: TRBV3-1/TRBV3-2; d_gene: -
CDR3nt: TGTGCCAGTAGTATATCACGGACCTCGTCGGAGACCCAGTACTTC; CDR3aa: CASSISRTSSETQYF; abundance: -; j_gene: TRBJ2-5; v_gene: TRBV19; d_gene: -